This TCR beta chain was profiled in a study of shared clonotypes between healthy human individuals. Donors included only healthy HIV-negative adults lacking recent acute infections or vaccinations. What CD8 memory combined were CD45RO+ cells and CCR7-negative CD45RA+ TemRA cells. CDR1 is MNHEY and CDR2 is SMNVEV in the germline V gene (reference sequence). This CDR3 has 13 amino acids. V lost 2 bases and J 3 bases, leaving 7 bases between the germline ends. The assay used deep level. In the authors' methods: ImmunoSEQ supplied junction-only sequences lacking quality scores, so filtering was different. TCRdb's table, derived via immunoSEQ multiplex PCR, lists solely in-frame clones and lacks some. The D gene and trimming were derived from the DNA, and the V and J assignments and clone size from that table. The table includes fewer than 850,000 clones, around 90% detected once.

This TCR derives from a man in his late teens or twenties in good health. Some clones in this sample may be carry-over from other donors' samples. The J gene is TRBJ1-2, the V gene TRBV27; D unclear. Sequenced sample: memory CD8+ T cells from PBMCs. The subset here: CD45RO+ cells pooled with CCR7-negative TemRA cells. CDR3 coding DNA: TGTGCCAGCAGTTTAAAGCCCTACTATGGCTACACCTTC. Translated: CASSLKPYYGYTF.